This TCR beta chain was captured by sequencing in a study of blood T cells in healthy people across ages. Overall study results and limits: Aged donors had fewer naive CD4+ cells and lower diversity than long-lived donors.

The CDR3 sequence is 14 residues long. V lost 3 bases and J 2 bases, leaving 8 bases between the germline ends. A second PCR of about 7 to 12 cycles used a sample-barcoded 5' primer and a J-beta primer mix. Using its own MiXCR run on the 5' RACE reads, TCRdb lists one record per CDR3 protein. The profile shows about 970,000 distinct CDR3 sequences, about 53% of them singletons. Each individual donor underwent a draw of about 9.9 milliliters of peripheral blood. In the case of this clonotype: Its antigen remains unknown.

Input material: blood. V and J are TRBV12-3 or TRBV12-4 and TRBJ2-1; D unclear. This clonotype originated in a woman aged 60 to 75 in good health. The CDR3 is CASSFALPYNEQFF. Written as DNA, the CDR3 is TGTGCCAGCAGTTTTGCCCTCCCCTACAATGAGCAGTTCTTC.